This T cell receptor beta chain was obtained from a study of human T cells and chemical hapten exposure. On the study more broadly: Mostly female, the patients presented with alopecia areata, totalis or universalis.

Broader study findings: Since the donors had alopecia, their immune response may not be the same as that of healthy people.

Noted time point: pre-sensitization, week 0. Noted treatment: therapeutic diphenylcyclopropenone sensitization with weekly scalp DPC. The table lists this clonotype with many counts. Its antigen is as yet unknown. In the original analysis: With a range of 23,224 to 690,600, the median per sample was 95,638 TCRs. MiXCR, applied by TCRdb to the RACE reads, yields one record per CDR3 protein. TCRdb's processing, not the authors', yielded these V and J calls. The sample yields some 110,000 distinct CDR3 sequences, more than 10% seen once. Sequencing used whole blood, obtained in connection with sensitization to the hapten diphenylcyclopropenone (DPC). The TCR was taken from a woman aged 45-65 years with alopecia areata. Some clones in this sample may be carry-over from other donors' samples.

CDR3 in amino acids: CASSLSPAANTEAFF. CDR3 nucleotide sequence: TGTGCCAGCAGCTTATCGCCGGCAGCGAACACTGAAGCTTTCTTT. The V call is TRBV7-9, the J call TRBJ1-1; D not certain. Deletions cut 2 bases from V and 1 base from J, with 11 bases between. Germline V CDR1 and CDR2: SEHNR, FQNEAQ (reference sequence). This CDR3 is 15 amino acids long.